The sequence of this T cell receptor (beta chain) was determined in a study of blood T cell repertoires in COVID-19. Background on the study: From the United States, Italy and Spain came samples of acute and convalescent COVID-19. Sources were T cells, B-cell-depleted T cells, or PBMCs; the material itself was cDNA or gDNA.

In the original processing: Using reference gene primer amplification, nucleated cell counts were estimated. Sequenced by immunoSEQ multiplex PCR; TCRdb stores in-frame clones only, minus some. V, J and clone size were drawn from that table, and D and trimming were deduced from the DNA. The sample includes about 250,000 clones, roughly 80% of them seen just once. The sequenced sample was peripheral blood. This receptor was identified in a woman aged 80 or over with active or convalescent COVID-19.

CDR3 in DNA: TGTGCCAGCAGCTCCCTGACAGGGGGAGGCACCGGGGAGCTGTTTTTT. This sequence encodes CASSSLTGGGTGELFF. This chain links TRBV5-6 with TRBJ2-2; 9 positions match TRBD1. Trimming at V came to 3 bases and at J to 4 bases, leaving 7 bases not matched to a gene. Germline loops: CDR1 SGHDT, CDR2 YYEEEE. The CDR3 has 16 residues.